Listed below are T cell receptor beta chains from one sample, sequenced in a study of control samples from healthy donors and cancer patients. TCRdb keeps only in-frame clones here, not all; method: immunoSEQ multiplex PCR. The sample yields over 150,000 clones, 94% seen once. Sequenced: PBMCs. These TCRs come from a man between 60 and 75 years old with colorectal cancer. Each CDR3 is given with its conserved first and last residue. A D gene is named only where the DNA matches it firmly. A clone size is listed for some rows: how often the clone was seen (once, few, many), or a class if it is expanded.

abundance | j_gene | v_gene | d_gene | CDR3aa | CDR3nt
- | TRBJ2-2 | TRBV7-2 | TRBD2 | CASSLDSSGAGELFF | TGTGCCAGCAGCTTAGATTCTAGCGGGGCCGGGGAGCTGTTTTTT
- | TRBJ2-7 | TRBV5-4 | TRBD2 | CASSLVSGGANEQYF | TGTGCCAGCAGCTTGGTAAGCGGGGGGGCCAACGAGCAGTACTTC
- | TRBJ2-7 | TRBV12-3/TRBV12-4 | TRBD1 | CASGGTGPYEQYF | TGTGCCAGCGGGGGGACAGGGCCCTACGAGCAGTACTTC
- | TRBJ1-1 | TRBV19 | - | CASSSGGDTEAFF | TGTGCCAGTAGTTCGGGAGGGGACACTGAAGCTTTCTTT
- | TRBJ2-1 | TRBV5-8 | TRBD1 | CASTQKPGQGPNEQFF | TGTGCCAGCACCCAAAAGCCGGGACAGGGACCAAATGAGCAGTTCTTC
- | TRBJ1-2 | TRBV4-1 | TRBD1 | CASSQERDRDYGYTF | TGCGCCAGCAGCCAAGAGAGGGACAGGGACTATGGCTACACCTTC
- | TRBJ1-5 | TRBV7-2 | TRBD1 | CASSLVTGGSNQPQHF | TGTGCCAGCAGCTTAGTGACAGGGGGAAGCAATCAGCCCCAGCATTTT
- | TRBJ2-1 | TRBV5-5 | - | CASSLEGETYNEQFF | TGTGCCAGCAGCTTGGAGGGGGAGACCTACAATGAGCAGTTCTTC
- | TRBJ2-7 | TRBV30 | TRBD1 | CAWSALPGQGTYEQYF | TGTGCCTGGAGTGCCTTACCGGGACAGGGAACCTACGAGCAGTACTTC
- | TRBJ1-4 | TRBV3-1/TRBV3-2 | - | CASSQDLGGGNEKLFF | TGTGCCAGCAGCCAAGATCTGGGGGGGGGTAATGAAAAACTGTTTTTT
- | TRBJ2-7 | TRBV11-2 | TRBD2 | CASSLGLAGAYEQYF | TGTGCCAGCAGCCTTGGACTAGCGGGGGCCTACGAGCAGTACTTC
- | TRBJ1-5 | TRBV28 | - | CASSFWGKAGTWRNQPQHF | TGTGCCAGCAGTTTTTGGGGAAAAGCCGGGACATGGAGAAATCAGCCCCAGCATTTT
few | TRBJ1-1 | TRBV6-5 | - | CASSLGMNTEAFF | TGTGCCAGCAGTTTGGGGATGAACACTGAAGCTTTCTTT
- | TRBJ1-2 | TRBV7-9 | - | CASSLDGGANYGYTF | TGTGCCAGCAGCTTAGATGGGGGAGCTAACTATGGCTACACCTTC
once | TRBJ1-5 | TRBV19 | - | CASSISGQPQHF | TGTGCCAGTAGTATATCTGGACAGCCCCAGCATTTT
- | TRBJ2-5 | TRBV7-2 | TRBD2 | CASSLGEGGGQETQYF | TGTGCCAGCAGCTTAGGGGAGGGAGGAGGGCAAGAGACCCAGTACTTC
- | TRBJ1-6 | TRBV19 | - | CASSEGSPLHF | TGTGCCAGCTCGGAAGGATCACCCCTCCACTTT
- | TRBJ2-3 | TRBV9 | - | CASSVSEGPYYTQYF | TGTGCCAGCAGCGTAAGTGAAGGACCCTATTATACGCAGTATTTT
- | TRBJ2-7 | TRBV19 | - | CASSIAGRSEQYF | TGTGCCAGTAGTATCGCCGGAAGGAGCGAGCAGTACTTC
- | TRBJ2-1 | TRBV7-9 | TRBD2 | CASSRTSGGDYNEQFF | TGTGCCAGCAGCCGGACTAGCGGGGGAGACTACAATGAGCAGTTCTTC
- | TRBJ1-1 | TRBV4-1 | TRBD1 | CASSPTGANTEAFF | TGCGCCAGCAGCCCGACAGGGGCCAACACTGAAGCTTTCTTT
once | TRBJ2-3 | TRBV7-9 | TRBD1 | CASSTGTGPSDTQYF | TGTGCCAGCAGCACCGGGACAGGGCCTTCAGATACGCAGTATTTT
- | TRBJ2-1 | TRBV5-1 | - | CASSLNDNEQFF | TGCGCCAGCAGCCTTAACGATAATGAGCAGTTCTTC
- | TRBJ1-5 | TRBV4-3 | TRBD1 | CASSQDLLAGGRPQHF | TGCGCCAGCAGCCAAGATCTTCTGGCAGGGGGACGACCCCAGCATTTT
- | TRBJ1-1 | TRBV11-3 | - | CASSLGLNTEAFF | TGTGCCAGCAGCTTGGGGCTGAACACTGAAGCTTTCTTT
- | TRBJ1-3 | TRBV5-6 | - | CASSFLQGTGNTIYF | TGTGCCAGCAGCTTCTTACAGGGTACTGGAAACACCATATATTTT
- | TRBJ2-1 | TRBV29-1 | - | CSVLSEMRQFF | TGCAGCGTTCTGAGTGAGATGCGGCAGTTCTTC
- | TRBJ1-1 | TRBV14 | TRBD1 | CASSAAVLYRGPSGNTEAFF | TGTGCCAGCAGCGCCGCGGTATTATACAGGGGTCCTTCTGGGAACACTGAAGCTTTCTTT
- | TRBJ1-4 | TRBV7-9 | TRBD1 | CASSLNMGTGVEKLFF | TGTGCCAGCAGCTTAAATATGGGGACAGGGGTGGAAAAACTGTTTTTT
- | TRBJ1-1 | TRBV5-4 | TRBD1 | CASSAQGQGRVVF | TGTGCCAGCAGCGCCCAGGGACAGGGCCGTGTGGTCTTT
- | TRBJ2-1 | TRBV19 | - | CASSKVWGQEQFF | TGTGCCAGTAGTAAGGTTTGGGGTCAAGAGCAGTTCTTC